This TCR beta chain was documented in a study of shared clonotypes between healthy human individuals. Germline assignment: CDR1 SQVTM and CDR2 ANQGSEA. Trimming pared 0 bases from V and 0 bases from J, leaving 9 bases between. The CDR3 loop spans 14 amino acids. Original data processing: Because ImmunoSEQ provided only junction sequences with no quality scores, the filtering differed. TCRdb keeps only in-frame clones here, not all; method: immunoSEQ multiplex PCR. That table is the source of V, J and clone size, and D and trimming were worked out from the DNA. The sample records around 980,000 clones, more than 75% being singletons. Researchers partitioned CD4+ cells into CD45RA+ naive and CD45RA-negative memory subsets. General study results and limits: In the sorted subsets, rarefaction showed sequencing was incomplete despite large depth.

This clone was seen once. Its matching antigen is unknown. The receptor comes from a young man in good health. Some clones in this sample may be carry-over from other donors' samples. The sample was memory CD4+ T cells from PBMCs. Subset defined: CD45RA-negative fraction. V usage is TRBV29-1 and J usage is TRBJ2-7, with no clear D. CDR3: CSVEDPASSYEQYF. Written as DNA, the CDR3 is TGCAGCGTTGAAGACCCGGCTAGCTCCTACGAGCAGTACTTC.